The 14 T cell receptor beta chains below come from one sample, sequenced in a study of blood T cells in healthy people across ages. Sample-barcoded 5' priming and a J-beta primer mix drove a second PCR of roughly 6 to 12 cycles. TCRdb processed the 5' RACE reads anew with MiXCR; each CDR3 protein has one entry. The sample holds about 730,000 distinct CDR3 sequences, roughly 44% seen once. The sample taken for sequencing was blood. The receptors were sampled from a woman aged 60-75 years in good health.

V is TRBV20-1 and J is TRBJ2-3; 8 bases fit TRBD2. Germline V lookup: CDR1 DFQATT, CDR2 SNEGSKA (reference sequence). This CDR3 spans 14 amino acids. V dropped 6 bases and J dropped 2; count of bases not matched to a gene: 7. CDR3 coding DNA: TGCAGTGCCCCTTTAGCGGGGCTCACAGATACGCAGTATTTT. It encodes CSAPLAGLTDTQYF.

There are a few counts of this clonotype. This sequence joins TRBV2 and TRBJ2-5; tentatively, D is TRBD1 or TRBD2 (5 bases each). The CDR3 totals 12 residues. Trimming left V 6 bases short and J 7 bases short, with 12 bases between. The germline V gene has CDR1 SNHLY and CDR2 FYNNEI. The CDR3 DNA sequence: TGTGCCAGCAGCGCCGGGGCGGTGACCCAGTACTTC. It yields the protein CASSAGAVTQYF.

In regard to this clonotype: No conserved phenylalanine or tryptophan ends this CDR3, so it is likely a read error. The rearrangement links TRBV5-1 to TRBJ2-3, with TRBD2 matching over 12 bases. CDR3 length: 18 amino acids. Trimming took 0 bases from V and 1 from J; bases not matched to a gene: 6. Per the germline V gene, CDR1 is SGHRS and CDR2 is YFSETQ. CDR3 coding DNA: TGCGCCAGCAGCTTGGGACTAGCGGGGGCCCTCCGCACAGATACGCAGTATTCT. Translating it yields CASSLGLAGALRTDTQYS.

This clonotype was detected a few times. The chain is built from TRBV4-1 and TRBJ1-2, with no clear D. Looked up from germline, CDR1 is MGHRA and CDR2 is YSYEKL. This CDR3 comprises 12 residues. V was pared by 0 bases and J by 8 bases, with 7 bases between. The CDR3 is CASSQETGGYTF. CDR3 DNA: TGCGCCAGCAGCCAAGAAACGGGGGGCTACACCTTC.

This clonotype was seen a few times. This chain uses TRBV25-1 with TRBJ1-4; possibly TRBD1 for D (5 bases). Germline V gene data show CDR1 as MGHDK and CDR2 as SYGVNS. The CDR3 loop spans 13 amino acids. Between the trimmed V and J ends, which lost 4 bases and 7 bases, there was a span of 10 bases. Here the CDR3 DNA reads TGTGCCAGCAGTGTGGGGACCGTTGAAAAACTGTTTTTT. Translated: CASSVGTVEKLFF.

Details on this clonotype: One junction end does not reproduce the germline sequence, and a read error may be involved. The V and J genes are TRBV10-3 and TRBJ2-3; 13 positions match TRBD2. CDR3 size: 17 residues. Per the germline V gene, CDR1 is ENHRY and CDR2 is SYGVKD. This CDR3 is CPIRARLAGGEADTQYF. For the CDR3, the DNA is TGTCCCATCAGGGCAAGACTAGCGGGAGGAGAGGCAGATACGCAGTATTTT.

Turning to this clonotype: Germline is not matched at one junction end, which may reflect a read error. The CDR3 loop reads CVSRRPQGLEQYF. As DNA, the CDR3 is TGTGTCAGCCGCCGACCACAGGGCTTAGAGCAGTACTTC. The chain is built from TRBV6-6 and TRBJ2-7; possible D gene TRBD1, 6 bases. This CDR3 has 13 amino acids. Germline V lookup: CDR1 MNHNY, CDR2 SVGAGI (reference sequence).

Only a few counts were recorded for this clonotype. The chain employs TRBV6-2 or TRBV6-3 and TRBJ2-1, with 11 bases identical to TRBD2. Looked up from germline, CDR1 is MNHEY and CDR2 is SVGEGT. The CDR3 consists of 18 residues. J lost 8 bases, V lost 6 bases, and 18 bases had no gene match. CDR3 in amino acids: CASRLLTPFSGRAYEQFF. The CDR3 region has the DNA TGTGCCAGCAGACTACTTACCCCTTTTAGCGGGAGGGCCTATGAGCAGTTCTTC.

The chain uses TRBV2 and TRBJ2-3, with D possibly TRBD2 on 5 matching bases. Between the trimmed V and J ends, which lost 10 bases and 3 bases, there was a span of 20 bases. Germline V gene lookup returns CDR1 SNHLY and CDR2 FYNNEI. The CDR3 length is 15 residues. CDR3 DNA sequence: TGTGCCACGACCCCGGAGGCATCCCCGACAGATACGCAGTATTTT. It encodes CATTPEASPTDTQYF.

The chain couples TRBV6-1 to TRBJ1-2; 9 bases agree with TRBD1. Germline V gene sequence: CDR1 MNHNS, CDR2 SASEGT. The CDR3 is 13 residues long. V shed 4 bases, J shed 6 bases, and the junction held 3 bases outside the gene matches. CDR3 in amino acids: CASSGDRADGYTF. Here the CDR3 DNA reads TGTGCCAGCAGTGGGGACAGGGCAGATGGCTACACCTTC.

V and J are TRBV12-3 or TRBV12-4 and TRBJ1-6; D is undetermined. V was cut by 2 bases and J by 8 bases, with 7 bases left in between. The CDR3 is 13 amino acids. CDR3 loop: CASSLIPDSPLHF. In DNA, the CDR3 is TGTGCCAGCAGTTTAATCCCCGATTCACCCCTCCACTTT.

The chain carries TRBV28 and TRBJ2-4, with D perhaps matching TRBD1 (6 bases). The CDR3 covers 11 residues. The germline V gene encodes CDR1 MDHEN and CDR2 SYDVKM. Trimming took off 6 bases at V and 11 bases at J, with 11 bases between the two ends. The CDR3 bases are TGTGCCAGCAGCCAGAACAGGGTTCAGTACTTC. It translates to CASSQNRVQYF. The full variable domain, rest sourced from reference TRBV28 and TRBJ2-4, is DVKVTQSSRYLVKRTGEKVFLECVQDMDHENMFWYRQDPGLGLRLIYFSYDVKMKEKGDIPEGYSVSREKKERFSLILESASTNQTSMYLCASSQNRVQYFGAGTRLSVL.

The rearrangement links TRBV4-1 to TRBJ2-7, with D unresolved. The CDR3 length is 16 residues. With 1 base removed from V and 2 bases from J, the gap between germline ends came to 15 bases. Germline CDR1 and CDR2: MGHRA and YSYEKL. This CDR3 reads CASSQVGDPVPYEQYF. CDR3 sequence (DNA): TGCGCCAGCAGCCAAGTAGGAGACCCGGTACCCTACGAGCAGTACTTC.

This clonotype showed up many times. V usage is TRBV12-3 or TRBV12-4 and J usage is TRBJ1-6; no clear D gene. The CDR3 runs to 10 residues. With 6 bases removed from V and 15 bases from J, the gap between germline ends came to 9 bases. The CDR3 DNA reads TGTGCCAGCAGCCTCTTGCGCCTCCACTTT. Protein product: CASSLLRLHF.